The clone carrying this TCR beta chain was seen repeatedly, ten times or more. From germline, CDR1 is SEHNR and CDR2 FQNEAQ (reference sequence). There are 12 residues in the CDR3. V lost 5 bases, J lost 7 bases, and 9 bases lay in between. This entry comes from a study of CD8+CD57+ T cells in acquired aplastic anemia. The template used for profiling TCR beta VDJ and CDR3 was genomic DNA. TCRdb re-called the reads through MiXCR, storing one row per CDR3 protein. The table includes about 210,000 distinct CDR3 sequences, approximately 57% detected once. The chain is built from TRBV7-9 and TRBJ2-1; D remains unclear. Sequencing was performed on sorted CD4+, CD8+, or CD8+CD57+ T cells (not recorded which) from PBMCs. The receptor was isolated from a human donor in good health. CDR3 sequence reads: CASSPARNEQFF. The CDR3 nucleotides read TGTGCCAGCAGCCCGGCCCGGAATGAGCAGTTCTTC.